These 17 T cell receptor beta chains came from one sample sequenced in a study of blood T cells in healthy people across ages. Combining a sample-barcoded 5' primer with a J-beta primer mix, a second PCR ran for roughly 6 to 11 cycles. TCRdb processed the 5' RACE reads anew with MiXCR; each CDR3 protein has one entry. The sample lists some 1.4 million distinct CDR3 sequences, around 42% seen once, with approximately 7.9% in the top ten. The source material was blood. These TCRs come from a woman aged 18-30 years in good health.

This clonotype has more than one count but fewer than ten. The chain uses TRBV12-3 or TRBV12-4 and TRBJ2-7; tentatively, D is TRBD1 (6 bases). The CDR3 has 14 amino acids. Trimming removed 7 bases at V and 7 bases at J, with 20 bases between. In nucleotides, the CDR3 is TGTGCCAGCACAGGGGATGGGACCTACAATGAGCAGTACTTC. Encoded protein: CASTGDGTYNEQYF.

This clonotype was counted a few times. The genes are TRBV20-1 and TRBJ1-2, with D perhaps matching TRBD1 (5 bases). V was trimmed by 3 bases and J by 4 bases, leaving 24 bases between them. Germline CDR1 and CDR2: DFQATT and SNEGSKA (reference sequence). The CDR3 consists of 17 residues. CDR3 nucleotide sequence: TGCAGTGCTAGCGGGGAGGGAGGGGTCGAAATGCTCTATGGCTACACCTTC. Protein sequence: CSASGEGGVEMLYGYTF.

The chain links TRBV11-2 to TRBJ1-1, with a possible D match to TRBD1 (5 bases). CDR1 and CDR2 from the germline V gene are SGHAT and FQNNGV. CDR3 length: 12 residues. The ends were cut back, 2 bases at V and 9 bases at J, with 10 bases in the middle. CDR3 sequence (DNA): TGTGCCAGCAGCTTACGGGGGTTCAAAGCTTTCTTT. This translates into CASSLRGFKAFF.

On this clonotype itself: The junction differs from germline at one of its ends, possibly a read error. The chain employs TRBV10-3 and TRBJ2-3, with TRBD1 identical over 9 bases. Germline V CDR1 and CDR2: ENHRY, SYGVKD. CDR3 length: 15 residues. In DNA form, the CDR3 reads TGTGCCATCCGTGAAAGCCGGGACAGGGCCGGTACGCAGTATTTT. Its protein is CAIRESRDRAGTQYF.

V is TRBV9 and J is TRBJ2-3, with D hard to call. The germline gives CDR1 SGDLS, CDR2 YYNGEE. The CDR3 extends over 15 amino acids. Trimming took 3 bases from V and 2 from J, leaving 13 bases between them. The CDR3 bases are TGTGCCAGCAGCGCGCTCTCCCCTTACACAGATACGCAGTATTTT. Encoded protein: CASSALSPYTDTQYF.

This clonotype was seen a handful of times. CDR3 DNA sequence: TGTGCCAGCACAGCTTCAGAGACCCAGTACTTC. Protein sequence: CASTASETQYF. The chain carries TRBV25-1 and TRBJ2-5; D gene ambiguous. The length of the CDR3 is 11 residues. Trimming stripped 7 bases from V and 4 bases from J, with 7 bases between. Germline assignment: CDR1 MGHDK and CDR2 SYGVNS.

The rearrangement uses TRBV20-1 and TRBJ2-3; 7 positions agree with TRBD1. J lost 2 bases, V lost 5 bases, and 13 bases had no gene match. Germline V CDR1 and CDR2: DFQATT, SNEGSKA (reference sequence). The CDR3 has 16 residues. DNA for the CDR3: TGCAGTGCTTTGACCCCGGGACAGAAGACCACAGATACGCAGTATTTT. Its translation is CSALTPGQKTTDTQYF.

V gene TRBV7-2 combines with J gene TRBJ2-7, with 8 bases identical to TRBD2. CDR3 length: 15 amino acids. Germline V CDR1 and CDR2: SGHTA, FQGNSA. J lost 6 bases, V lost 5 bases, and 12 bases had no gene match. CDR3 sequence reads: CASSTHGTSICEQYF. DNA for the CDR3: TGTGCCAGCAGCACACACGGGACTAGTATTTGCGAGCAGTACTTC. Variable domain in full (rest from reference TRBV7-2 and TRBJ2-7): GAGVSQSPSNKVTEKGKDVELRCDPISGHTALYWYRQSLGQGLEFLIYFQGNSAPDKSGLPSDRFSAERTGGSVSTLTIQRTQQEDSAVYLCASSTHGTSICEQYFGPGTRLTVT.

The chain carries TRBV6-1 and TRBJ1-2; 7 bases align to TRBD1. J gave up 8 bases and V 4 bases, and 10 bases lay outside the gene matches. Germline V CDR1 and CDR2: MNHNS, SASEGT. This CDR3 contains 14 residues. The CDR3 protein is CASSGDRALWGYTF. CDR3 nucleotides: TGTGCCAGCAGTGGCGACAGGGCTTTGTGGGGCTACACCTTC.

This chain links TRBV30 with TRBJ2-3; the D gene could be TRBD1 or TRBD2 (6 bases each). V dropped 4 bases and J dropped 5 bases, with 13 bases sitting between them. CDR1 GTSNPN and CDR2 SVGIG come from the germline V gene (reference sequence). This CDR3 has 13 residues. The CDR3 DNA follows: TGTGCCTGGATCCGGGGGCCTAGAGATACGCAGTATTTT. It is translated as CAWIRGPRDTQYF. The full variable domain, in which reference TRBV30 and TRBJ2-3 provide the parts outside the CDR3, is SQTIHQWPATLVQPVGSPLSLECTVEGTSNPNLYWYRQAAGRGLQLLFYSVGIGQISSEVPQNLSASRPQDRQFILSSKKLLLSDSGFYLCAWIRGPRDTQYFGPGTRLTVL.

This clonotype was observed a single time. This chain connects TRBV12-3 or TRBV12-4 to TRBJ2-3; TRBD1 matches at 8 bases. The CDR3 runs to 14 residues. Trimming removed 3 bases from V and 5 bases from J; junction bases left unmatched: 4. DNA of the CDR3: TGTGCCAGCAGTTTGACAGGGGCGATAGATACGCAGTATTTT. Translated: CASSLTGAIDTQYF.

This clonotype came up a few times. The chain employs TRBV7-8 and TRBJ2-7; 7 bases line up with TRBD1. J gave up 4 bases and V 4 bases, and 13 bases lay outside the gene matches. CDR3 length: 16 amino acids. Germline assignment: CDR1 SGHVS and CDR2 FQNEAQ. The CDR3 loop reads CASSSNDRVGRYEQYF. As DNA, the CDR3 is TGTGCCAGCAGCTCAAATGACAGGGTAGGACGATACGAGCAGTACTTC.

The rearrangement uses TRBV6-1 and TRBJ1-6, with D tentatively TRBD1 (5 bases). CDR1 is MNHNS, CDR2 SASEGT, per germline. This CDR3 contains 13 residues. V was pared by 9 bases and J by 7 bases, with 13 bases between. The chain's CDR3 is CASKTDANSPLHF. In nucleotides, the CDR3 is TGTGCCAGTAAGACAGACGCCAATTCACCCCTCCACTTT.

The gene calls are TRBV21-1 and TRBJ2-7; the table assigns TRBD1, which was not confirmed against the DNA. TRBV21-1 is listed as a pseudogene. The CDR3 covers 14 residues. The CDR3 region is CAFPGVGLPGEQYF. CDR3 bases: TGTGCTTTCCCCGGTGTTGGCCTGCCGGGAGAGCAGTACTTC.

This sequence joins TRBV20-1 and TRBJ1-6; 7 bases are shared with TRBD1. Germline trimming cut 8 bases from V and 5 bases from J; bases unmatched to any gene: 9. The CDR3 has 14 amino acids. CDR1 is DFQATT and CDR2 is SNEGSKA in the germline V gene (reference sequence). This CDR3 reads CSTPEDRDNSPLHF. The CDR3 nucleotides read TGCAGTACACCGGAAGACAGGGATAATTCACCCCTCCACTTT.

In its sample, this clonotype was seen a few times. This chain links TRBV4-1 with TRBJ2-5; D gene uncertain. Germline-derived CDR1 and CDR2 are MGHRA and YSYEKL. CDR3 length equals 13 residues. Between the trimmed V and J ends, which lost 5 bases and 5 bases, there was a span of 12 bases. The CDR3 coding sequence is TGCGCCAGCAGCTCCCAAGGCGTCGAGACCCAGTACTTC. Protein: CASSSQGVETQYF.

In its sample, this clonotype was seen a few times. The V gene is TRBV5-1, the J gene TRBJ2-4; the D is unclear. V lost 4 bases and J lost 1, with 15 bases in between. Germline V CDR1 and CDR2: SGHRS, YFSETQ. This CDR3 is 16 amino acids long. CDR3 nucleotide sequence: TGCGCCAGCAGCCGTGGTGGTGAATCGGCCAAAAACATTCAGTACTTC. It specifies CASSRGGESAKNIQYF.